The present entry profiles one T cell receptor beta chain with its context. Its target is unknown. The CDR3 loop spans 20 amino acids. V was pared by 1 base and J by 0 bases, with 10 bases of the junction left unmatched. CDR1 MGHRA and CDR2 YSYEKL come from the germline V gene. Only in-frame clones appear in the TCRdb table, and some are missing; sequencing was by immunoSEQ multiplex PCR. The sample lists approximately 140,000 clones, about 93% occurring once. The source of the sample is a study of T cell responses to AZD1222 COVID-19 vaccine. Broader study findings: Spike regions recognized by vaccine-associated CD4 TCRs spanned the protein, led by 160-218 and 743-854.

The clonotype comes from an adult who received the AZD1222 COVID-19 vaccine. The chain couples TRBV4-1 to TRBJ1-5; 12 bases match TRBD1. Source: peripheral blood, taken 28 days after the second AZD1222 dose. The CDR3 DNA sequence: TGCGCCAGCAGCCAAGTTATCCCGGGACAGGGGGCATATAGCAATCAGCCCCAGCATTTT. Its protein is CASSQVIPGQGAYSNQPQHF.